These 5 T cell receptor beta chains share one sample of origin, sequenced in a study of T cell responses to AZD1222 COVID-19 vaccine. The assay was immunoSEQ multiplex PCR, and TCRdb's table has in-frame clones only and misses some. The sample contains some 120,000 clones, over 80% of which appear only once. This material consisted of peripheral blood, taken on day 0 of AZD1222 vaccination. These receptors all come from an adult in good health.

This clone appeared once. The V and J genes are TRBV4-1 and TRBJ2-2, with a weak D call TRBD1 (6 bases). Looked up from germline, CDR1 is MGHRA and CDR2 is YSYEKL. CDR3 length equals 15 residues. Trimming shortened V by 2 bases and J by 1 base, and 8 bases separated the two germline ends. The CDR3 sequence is CASSQQGQNTGELFF. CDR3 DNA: TGCGCCAGCAGCCAACAGGGACAGAACACCGGGGAGCTGTTTTTT.

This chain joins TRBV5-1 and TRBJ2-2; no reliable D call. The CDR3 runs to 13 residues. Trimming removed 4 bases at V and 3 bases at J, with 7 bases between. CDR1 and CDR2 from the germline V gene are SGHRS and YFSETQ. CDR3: CASSIRDTGELFF. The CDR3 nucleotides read TGCGCCAGCAGCATCCGGGACACCGGGGAGCTGTTTTTT.

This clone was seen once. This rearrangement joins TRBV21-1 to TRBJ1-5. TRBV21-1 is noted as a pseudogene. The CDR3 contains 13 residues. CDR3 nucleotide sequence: TGTGCCAGCACTCGTCGGAGCAATCAGCCCCAGCATTTT. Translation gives CASTRRSNQPQHF.

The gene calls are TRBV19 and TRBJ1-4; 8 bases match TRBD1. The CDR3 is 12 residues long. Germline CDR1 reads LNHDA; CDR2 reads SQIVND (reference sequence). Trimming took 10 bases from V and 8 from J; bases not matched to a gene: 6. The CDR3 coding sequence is TGTGCCACTGGGACAGGCGGGGAAAAACTGTTTTTT. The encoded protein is CATGTGGEKLFF. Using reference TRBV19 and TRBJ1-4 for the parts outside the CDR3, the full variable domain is DGGITQSPKYLFRKEGQNVTLSCEQNLNHDAMYWYRQDPGQGLRLIYYSQIVNDFQKGDIAEGYSVSREKKESFPLTVTSAQKNPTAFYLCATGTGGEKLFFGSGTQLSVL.

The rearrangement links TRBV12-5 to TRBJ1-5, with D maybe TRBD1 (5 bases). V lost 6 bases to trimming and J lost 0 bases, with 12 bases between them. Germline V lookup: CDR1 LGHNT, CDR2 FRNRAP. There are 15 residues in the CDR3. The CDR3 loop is CASGPGGLSNQPQHF. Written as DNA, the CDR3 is TGTGCTAGTGGCCCGGGGGGACTTAGCAATCAGCCCCAGCATTTT.